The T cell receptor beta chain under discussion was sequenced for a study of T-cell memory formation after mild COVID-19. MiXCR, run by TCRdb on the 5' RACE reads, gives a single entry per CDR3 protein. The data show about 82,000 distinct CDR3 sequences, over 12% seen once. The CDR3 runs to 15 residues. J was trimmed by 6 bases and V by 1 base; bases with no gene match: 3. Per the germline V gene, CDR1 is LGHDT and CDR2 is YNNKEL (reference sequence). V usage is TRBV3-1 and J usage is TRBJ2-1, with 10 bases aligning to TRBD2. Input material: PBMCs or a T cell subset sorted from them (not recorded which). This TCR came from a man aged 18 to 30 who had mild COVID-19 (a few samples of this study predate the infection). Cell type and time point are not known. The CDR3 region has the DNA TGTGCCAGCAGCCAAGCGATAGCGGGGGGCAATGAGCAGTTCTTC. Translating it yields CASSQAIAGGNEQFF.